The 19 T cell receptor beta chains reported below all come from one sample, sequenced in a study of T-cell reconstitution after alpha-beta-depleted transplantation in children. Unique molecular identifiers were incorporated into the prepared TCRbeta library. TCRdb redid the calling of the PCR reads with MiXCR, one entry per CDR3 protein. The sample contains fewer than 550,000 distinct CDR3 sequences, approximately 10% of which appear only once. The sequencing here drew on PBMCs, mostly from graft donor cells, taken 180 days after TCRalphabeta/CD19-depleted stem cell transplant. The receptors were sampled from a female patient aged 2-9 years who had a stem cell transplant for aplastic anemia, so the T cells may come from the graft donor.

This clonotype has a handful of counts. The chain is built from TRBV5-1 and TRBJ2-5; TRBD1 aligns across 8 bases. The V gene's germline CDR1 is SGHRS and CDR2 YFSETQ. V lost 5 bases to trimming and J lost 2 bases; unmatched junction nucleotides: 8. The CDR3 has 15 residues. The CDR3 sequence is CASRGTGASQETQYF. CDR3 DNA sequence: TGCGCCAGCAGAGGGACAGGCGCATCACAAGAGACCCAGTACTTC. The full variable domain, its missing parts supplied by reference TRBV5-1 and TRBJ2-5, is KAGVTQTPRYLIKTRGQQVTLSCSPISGHRSVSWYQQTPGQGLQFLFEYFSETQRNKGNFPGRFSGRQFSNSRSEMNVSTLELGDSALYLCASRGTGASQETQYFGPGTRLLVL.

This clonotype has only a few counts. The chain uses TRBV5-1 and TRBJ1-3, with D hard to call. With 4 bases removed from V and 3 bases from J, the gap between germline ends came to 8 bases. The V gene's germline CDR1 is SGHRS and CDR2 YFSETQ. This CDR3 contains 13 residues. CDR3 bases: TGCGCCAGCAGCCTCTGGGATGGAAACACCATATATTTT. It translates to CASSLWDGNTIYF.

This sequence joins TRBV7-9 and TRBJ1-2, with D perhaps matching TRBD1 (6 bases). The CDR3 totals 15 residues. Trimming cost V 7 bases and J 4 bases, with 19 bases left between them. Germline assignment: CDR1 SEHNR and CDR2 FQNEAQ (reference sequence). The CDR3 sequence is CASTPGQQGPYGYTF. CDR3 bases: TGTGCCAGCACCCCGGGGCAACAGGGACCCTATGGCTACACCTTC.

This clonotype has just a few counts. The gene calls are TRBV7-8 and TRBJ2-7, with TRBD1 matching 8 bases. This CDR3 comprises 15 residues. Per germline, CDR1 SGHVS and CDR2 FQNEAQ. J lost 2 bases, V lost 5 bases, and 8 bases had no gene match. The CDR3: CASSNSRDRTYEQYV. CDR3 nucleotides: TGTGCCAGCAGCAATAGTAGGGACAGGACCTACGAGCAGTACGTC.

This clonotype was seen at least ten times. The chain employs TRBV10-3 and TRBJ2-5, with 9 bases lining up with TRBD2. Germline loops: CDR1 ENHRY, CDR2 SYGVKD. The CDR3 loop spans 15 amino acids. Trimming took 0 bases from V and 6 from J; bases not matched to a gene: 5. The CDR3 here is CAISESAGGAQTQYF. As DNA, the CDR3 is TGTGCCATCAGTGAGTCGGCGGGAGGGGCACAGACCCAGTACTTC.

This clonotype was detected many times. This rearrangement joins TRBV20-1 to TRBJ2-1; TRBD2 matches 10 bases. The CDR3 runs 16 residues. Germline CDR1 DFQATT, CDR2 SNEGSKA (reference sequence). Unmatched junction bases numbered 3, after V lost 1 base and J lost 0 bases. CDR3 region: CSARVLAGVSYNEQFF. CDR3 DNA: TGCAGTGCTAGAGTTCTAGCGGGAGTCTCCTACAATGAGCAGTTCTTC.

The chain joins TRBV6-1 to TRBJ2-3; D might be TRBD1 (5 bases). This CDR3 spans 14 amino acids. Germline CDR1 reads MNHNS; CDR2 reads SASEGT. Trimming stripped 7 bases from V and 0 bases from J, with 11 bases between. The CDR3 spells CASNRQTSTDTQYF. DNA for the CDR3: TGTGCCAGCAATCGACAGACTAGCACAGATACGCAGTATTTT.

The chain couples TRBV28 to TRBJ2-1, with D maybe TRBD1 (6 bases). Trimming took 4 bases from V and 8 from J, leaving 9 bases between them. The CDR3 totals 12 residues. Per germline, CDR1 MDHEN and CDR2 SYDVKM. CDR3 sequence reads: CASSWTVDEQFF. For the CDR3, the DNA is TGTGCCAGCAGTTGGACAGTTGATGAGCAGTTCTTC.

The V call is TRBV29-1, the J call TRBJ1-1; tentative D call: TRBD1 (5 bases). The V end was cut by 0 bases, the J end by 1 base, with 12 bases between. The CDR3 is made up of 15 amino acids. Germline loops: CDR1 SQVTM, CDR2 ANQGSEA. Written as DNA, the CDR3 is TGCAGCGTTGAAGACCCCGGGACTCCGAACACTGAAGCTTTCTTT. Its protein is CSVEDPGTPNTEAFF.

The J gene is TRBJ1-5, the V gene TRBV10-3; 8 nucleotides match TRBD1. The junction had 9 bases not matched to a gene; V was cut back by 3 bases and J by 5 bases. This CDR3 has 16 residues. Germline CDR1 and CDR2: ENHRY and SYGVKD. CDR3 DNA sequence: TGTGCCATCAGTGACCAAGGACAGGGTCTTTATCAGCCCCAGCATTTT. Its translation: CAISDQGQGLYQPQHF.

DNA of the CDR3: TGTGCCATCAGTGGGACAGGGGGTGGCACTGAAGCTTTCTTT. Amino acid sequence: CAISGTGGGTEAFF. The rearrangement joins TRBV10-3 to TRBJ1-1; 10 nucleotides line up with TRBD1. Germline CDR1 is ENHRY and CDR2 is SYGVKD. This CDR3 comprises 14 residues. Trimming removed 4 bases from V and 4 bases from J; junction bases left unmatched: 3.

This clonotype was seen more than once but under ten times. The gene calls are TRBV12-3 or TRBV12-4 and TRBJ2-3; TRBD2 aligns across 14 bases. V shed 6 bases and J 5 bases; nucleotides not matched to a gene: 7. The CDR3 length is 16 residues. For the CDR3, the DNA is TGTGCCAGCAGCCAGGGACTAGCGGGAGCCCTAGATACGCAGTATTTT. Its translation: CASSQGLAGALDTQYF.

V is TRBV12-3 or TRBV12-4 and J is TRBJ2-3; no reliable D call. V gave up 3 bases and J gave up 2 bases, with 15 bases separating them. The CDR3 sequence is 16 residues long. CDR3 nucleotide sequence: TGTGCCAGCAGTTTTCTCGTAGGCGGATTCACAGATACGCAGTATTTT. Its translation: CASSFLVGGFTDTQYF.

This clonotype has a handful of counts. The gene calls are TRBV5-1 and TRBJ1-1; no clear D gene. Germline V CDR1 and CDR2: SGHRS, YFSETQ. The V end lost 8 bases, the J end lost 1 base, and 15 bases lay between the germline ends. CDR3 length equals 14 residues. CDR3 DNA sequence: TGCGCCAGTGCGGCCGGGCCACGGAACACTGAAGCTTTCTTT. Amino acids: CASAAGPRNTEAFF.

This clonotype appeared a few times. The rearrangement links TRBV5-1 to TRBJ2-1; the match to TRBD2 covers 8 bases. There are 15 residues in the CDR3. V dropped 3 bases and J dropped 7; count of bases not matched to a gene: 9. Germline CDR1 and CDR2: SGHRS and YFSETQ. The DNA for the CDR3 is TGCGCCAGCAGCTCGGACGGGACTAGAGGTAATGAGCAGTTCTTC. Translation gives CASSSDGTRGNEQFF.

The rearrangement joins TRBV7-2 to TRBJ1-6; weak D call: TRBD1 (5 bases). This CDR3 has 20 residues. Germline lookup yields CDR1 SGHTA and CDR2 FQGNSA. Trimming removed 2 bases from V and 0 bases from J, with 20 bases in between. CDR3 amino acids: CASSLPGPLKGDSYNSPLHF. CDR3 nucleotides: TGTGCCAGCAGCTTACCGGGCCCCTTAAAAGGGGACTCCTATAATTCACCCCTCCACTTT.

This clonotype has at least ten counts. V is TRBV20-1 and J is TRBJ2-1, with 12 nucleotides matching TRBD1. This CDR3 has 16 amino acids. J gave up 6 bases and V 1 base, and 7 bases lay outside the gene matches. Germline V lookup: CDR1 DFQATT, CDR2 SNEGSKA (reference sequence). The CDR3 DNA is TGCAGTGCTAGAGGACCGGGACAGGGGGCTGGCAATGAGCAGTTCTTC. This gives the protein CSARGPGQGAGNEQFF.

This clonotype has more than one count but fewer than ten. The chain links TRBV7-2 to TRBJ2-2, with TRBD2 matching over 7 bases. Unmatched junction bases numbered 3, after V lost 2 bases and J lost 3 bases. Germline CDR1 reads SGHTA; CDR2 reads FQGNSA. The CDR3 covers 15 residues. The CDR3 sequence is CASSLLADHTGELFF. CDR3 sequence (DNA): TGTGCCAGCAGCTTACTAGCGGACCACACCGGGGAGCTGTTTTTT.

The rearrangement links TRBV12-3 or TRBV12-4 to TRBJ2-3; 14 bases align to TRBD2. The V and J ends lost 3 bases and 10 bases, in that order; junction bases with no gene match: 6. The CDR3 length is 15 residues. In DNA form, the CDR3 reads TGTGCCAGCAGTTTGGGACTAGCGGGAGAGGCTCCGCAGTATTTT. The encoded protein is CASSLGLAGEAPQYF.